Following are 32 T cell receptor beta chains from one sample sequenced in a study of shared clonotypes between healthy human individuals. Naive CD8 cells lacked CD45RO, underwent positive selection for CCR7 and left out terminally differentiated effector memory CD45RA+ cells. Sequencing was performed with immunoSEQ multiplex PCR; in TCRdb, only in-frame clones are kept and a portion is missing. The sample shows hundreds of thousands of clones, about 90% of them seen only once. The sample taken for sequencing was naive CD8+ T cells sorted from blood. Every receptor here comes from a man in his thirties or forties in good health.

V gene TRBV9 combines with J gene TRBJ2-2, with D possibly being TRBD1 (6 bases). The CDR3 sequence is 17 residues long. V lost 4 bases and J 3 bases, leaving 19 bases between the germline ends. Germline-derived CDR1 and CDR2 are SGDLS and YYNGEE. CDR3 bases: TGTGCCAGCAGCCGGGGACATCTTCCACCATACACCGGGGAGCTGTTTTTT. Translating it yields CASSRGHLPPYTGELFF.

The chain carries TRBV28 and TRBJ2-1, with TRBD1 matching over 10 bases. Germline CDR1 is MDHEN and CDR2 is SYDVKM. The CDR3 loop spans 16 amino acids. Germline trimming cut 4 bases from V and 7 bases from J; bases unmatched to any gene: 10. CDR3 DNA sequence: TGTGCCAGCAGTTCCGACCTGGACAGGGGGTATAATGAGCAGTTCTTC. Translation: CASSSDLDRGYNEQFF.

This sequence joins TRBV20-1 and TRBJ2-7; D unclear. The length of the CDR3 is 11 residues. Germline V gives CDR1 DFQATT, CDR2 SNEGSKA (reference sequence). V was pared by 6 bases and J by 6 bases, with 12 bases between. The CDR3 is CSARTSPEQYF. For the CDR3, the DNA is TGCAGTGCGCGGACCTCCCCCGAGCAGTACTTC.

This clone came up once. V usage is TRBV28 and J usage is TRBJ2-7, with TRBD2 as a possible D gene (6 bases). The CDR3 covers 16 residues. Trimming shortened V by 2 bases and J by 3 bases, and 17 bases separated the two germline ends. Germline V lookup: CDR1 MDHEN, CDR2 SYDVKM. The CDR3 DNA reads as TGTGCCAGCAGTTTACCCCCGCTACGGGAGAGCTACGAGCAGTACTTC. This codes for CASSLPPLRESYEQYF.

This sequence joins TRBV5-4 and TRBJ2-1; TRBD2 is a possible D gene (5 bases). V gave up 1 base and J gave up 9 bases, with 14 bases separating them. Per germline, CDR1 SGHNT and CDR2 YYREEE (reference sequence). The CDR3 covers 14 residues. The CDR3 nucleotides are TGTGCCAGCAGCTTGCACCCTAGCCGGGGTGAGCAGTTCTTC. It encodes CASSLHPSRGEQFF.

The chain carries TRBV27 and TRBJ2-3; possibly TRBD1 for D (5 bases). Germline lookup yields CDR1 MNHEY and CDR2 SMNVEV (reference sequence). The CDR3 totals 12 residues. V lost 10 bases and J lost 2, with 10 bases in between. The CDR3 protein is CATIGATDTQYF. The CDR3 nucleotides are TGTGCCACCATTGGGGCCACAGATACGCAGTATTTT.

This clone was recorded a few times. This sequence joins TRBV9 and TRBJ1-2; D gene unclear. V lost 3 bases and J 8 bases, leaving 11 bases between the germline ends. CDR1 and CDR2 (germline): SGDLS, YYNGEE. This CDR3 is built from 12 residues. CDR3 amino acids: CASSGHPGGYTF. CDR3 DNA sequence: TGTGCCAGCAGCGGTCACCCGGGCGGCTACACCTTC.

The rearrangement joins TRBV19 to TRBJ2-5; no clear D gene. This CDR3 has 13 residues. Germline lookup yields CDR1 LNHDA and CDR2 SQIVND (reference sequence). The V and J ends lost 1 base and 2 bases respectively, with 5 bases between them. CDR3 protein: CASSIAGQETQYF. The CDR3 nucleotides read TGTGCCAGTAGTATAGCAGGTCAAGAGACCCAGTACTTC.

The V gene is TRBV7-8, the J gene TRBJ2-7; a possible D gene is TRBD2 (5 bases). This CDR3 has 13 residues. Germline V gene data show CDR1 as SGHVS and CDR2 as FQNEAQ. V lost 5 bases and J 3 bases, leaving 11 bases between the germline ends. CDR3 region: CASSPTSFYEQYF. The DNA for the CDR3 is TGTGCCAGCAGCCCCACTAGTTTCTACGAGCAGTACTTC.

The chain couples TRBV7-9 to TRBJ1-5; D is uncertain. Trimming took off 5 bases at V and 4 bases at J, with 9 bases between the two ends. This CDR3 has 13 amino acids. The germline V gene encodes CDR1 SEHNR and CDR2 FQNEAQ (reference sequence). The CDR3 here is CASSTSRNQPQHF. The CDR3 DNA reads TGTGCCAGCAGCACTAGCAGGAATCAGCCCCAGCATTTT.

The genes are TRBV27 and TRBJ2-7; D is unclear. There are 14 residues in the CDR3. V lost 10 bases to trimming and J lost 0 bases, with 16 bases between them. The germline CDR1 and CDR2 sequences are MNHEY and SMNVEV (reference sequence). The CDR3 reads CATTATSLSYEQYF. The CDR3 DNA reads TGTGCCACCACGGCCACATCGCTCTCCTACGAGCAGTACTTC.

The chain recombines TRBV27 with TRBJ2-7, with a possible D match to TRBD1 (6 bases). Trimming left V 3 bases short and J 5 bases short, with 14 bases between. The CDR3 consists of 14 residues. CDR1 is MNHEY, CDR2 SMNVEV, per germline (reference sequence). DNA of the CDR3: TGTGCCAGCAGTTTTTCCGGGACATTAAACGAGCAGTACTTC. Its protein product is CASSFSGTLNEQYF.

V gene TRBV5-1 combines with J gene TRBJ2-1; 7 bases map to TRBD2. V lost 4 bases, J lost 2 bases, and 6 bases stayed unmatched. There are 15 residues in the CDR3. Per the germline V gene, CDR1 is SGHRS and CDR2 is YFSETQ. The CDR3, as DNA: TGCGCCAGCAGCCGGGAGGCGGGAGCCTACAATGAGCAGTTCTTC. This codes for CASSREAGAYNEQFF.

This chain connects TRBV7-2 to TRBJ2-7, with 8 bases identical to TRBD1. There are 12 residues in the CDR3. The V and J ends lost 5 bases and 7 bases, in that order; junction bases with no gene match: 4. The germline CDR1 and CDR2 sequences are SGHTA and FQGNSA. The CDR3 region is CASSVDRGEQYF. The CDR3 coding sequence is TGTGCCAGCAGCGTCGACAGGGGAGAGCAGTACTTC. Combining the CDR3 with reference TRBV7-2 and TRBJ2-7 gives the whole variable domain GAGVSQSPSNKVTEKGKDVELRCDPISGHTALYWYRQSLGQGLEFLIYFQGNSAPDKSGLPSDRFSAERTGGSVSTLTIQRTQQEDSAVYLCASSVDRGEQYFGPGTRLTVT.

This chain links TRBV5-6 with TRBJ2-7; D not certain. CDR1 and CDR2 from the germline V gene are SGHDT and YYEEEE. Trimming removed 2 bases at V and 3 bases at J, with 12 bases between. CDR3 length: 14 amino acids. The CDR3, as DNA: TGTGCCAGCAGCTTCATCAACCCACTCTACGAGCAGTACTTC. It translates to CASSFINPLYEQYF.

The chain has TRBV5-5 and TRBJ1-2; TRBD1 aligns across 11 bases. Germline V gene lookup returns CDR1 SGHKS and CDR2 YYEKEE (reference sequence). This CDR3 spans 17 amino acids. The trim removed 5 bases at V and 2 bases at J, leaving 11 bases unmatched. The CDR3 sequence: CASSPPGQGVVNYGYTF. In DNA, the CDR3 is TGTGCCAGCAGTCCTCCGGGACAGGGGGTCGTGAACTATGGCTACACCTTC.

The chain recombines TRBV7-2 with TRBJ2-5; D call uncertain. Germline V gives CDR1 SGHTA, CDR2 FQGNSA. The CDR3 is made up of 14 amino acids. V lost 3 bases and J 7 bases, leaving 15 bases between the germline ends. CDR3 region: CASSLVEVWMTQYF. CDR3 nucleotides: TGTGCCAGCAGCTTGGTAGAAGTCTGGATGACCCAGTACTTC.

This sequence joins TRBV27 and TRBJ2-7; TRBD2 might be the D (5 bases). CDR1 and CDR2 from the germline V gene are MNHEY and SMNVEV (reference sequence). The CDR3 spans 12 residues. V was cut by 6 bases and J by 6 bases, with 12 bases left in between. The DNA of the CDR3 is TGTGCCAGCAGGGGGAGCCTTCTCGAGCAGTACTTC. Its protein product is CASRGSLLEQYF.

The chain carries TRBV6-5 and TRBJ2-4; 7 bases are a match to TRBD2. CDR3 length equals 15 residues. The germline V gene encodes CDR1 MNHEY and CDR2 SVGAGI. V shed 0 bases and J 7 bases; nucleotides not matched to a gene: 6. In nucleotides, the CDR3 is TGTGCCAGCAGTTACTCGAGTGGGGGAGGGAACATTCAGTACTTC. It yields the protein CASSYSSGGGNIQYF.

J is TRBJ1-1 and V is TRBV9, with D tentatively TRBD1 (5 bases). V was trimmed by 4 bases and J by 4 bases, leaving 14 bases between them. This CDR3 region has 14 residues. Germline loops: CDR1 SGDLS, CDR2 YYNGEE. The CDR3 sequence: CASSSGPGGTEAFF. In nucleotides, the CDR3 is TGTGCCAGCAGCTCTGGACCGGGGGGCACTGAAGCTTTCTTT.

The CDR3 spells CASSLPYNEQFF. CDR3 sequence (DNA): TGTGCCAGCAGCTTACCCTACAATGAGCAGTTCTTC. The gene calls are TRBV11-2 and TRBJ2-1; no definite D call. The length of the CDR3 is 12 residues. Germline assignment: CDR1 SGHAT and CDR2 FQNNGV. Trimming took 2 bases from V and 2 from J, leaving 1 base between them.

This clone was observed once. The chain links TRBV4-1 to TRBJ2-7; D may be TRBD1 (7 bases). V lost 2 bases and J 0 bases, leaving 14 bases between the germline ends. CDR1 MGHRA and CDR2 YSYEKL come from the germline V gene. The CDR3 is 16 amino acids. CDR3 sequence (DNA): TGCGCCAGCAGCCAAACAGGGGACGGGGGCTCCTACGAGCAGTACTTC. Encoded protein: CASSQTGDGGSYEQYF.

This chain uses TRBV16 with TRBJ1-5; maybe TRBD1 (6 bases). The CDR3 loop spans 13 amino acids. Germline V gene lookup returns CDR1 KGHSY and CDR2 FQNENV. The V end was cut by 4 bases, the J end by 5 bases, with 9 bases between. CDR3: CASSPGGHQPQHF. The CDR3 nucleotides read TGTGCCAGCAGCCCCGGGGGGCATCAGCCCCAGCATTTT.

This chain links TRBV29-1 with TRBJ2-7; 8 bases match TRBD2. CDR3 length: 14 residues. Germline CDR1 and CDR2: SQVTM and ANQGSEA. V lost 0 bases, J lost 3 bases, and 4 bases stayed unmatched. CDR3 DNA sequence: TGCAGCGTTGAAGACGTAGCGGGAAACTACGAGCAGTACTTC. Translating gives CSVEDVAGNYEQYF.

V gene TRBV4-1 combines with J gene TRBJ2-7; D might be TRBD1 (6 bases). Deletions cut 4 bases from V and 2 bases from J, with 15 bases between. The CDR3 consists of 15 residues. The germline V gene encodes CDR1 MGHRA and CDR2 YSYEKL. Here the CDR3 DNA reads TGCGCCAGCAGCCCCCTAAGGGACATTGCCTACGAGCAGTACTTC. Its protein is CASSPLRDIAYEQYF.

This chain uses TRBV7-9 with TRBJ2-7, with 7 positions matching TRBD1. Germline-derived CDR1 and CDR2 are SEHNR and FQNEAQ (reference sequence). This CDR3 spans 17 amino acids. Unmatched junction bases numbered 17, after V lost 5 bases and J lost 4 bases. CDR3 DNA: TGTGCCAGCAGCCCCCGGGACAGCCTCATTCGCGGGTACGAGCAGTACTTC. Protein product: CASSPRDSLIRGYEQYF.

The chain joins TRBV5-6 to TRBJ2-3; D is possibly TRBD1 or TRBD2 (5 bases each). Germline CDR1 and CDR2: SGHDT and YYEEEE. The CDR3 is 16 residues long. Trimming stripped 4 bases from V and 5 bases from J, with 20 bases between. CDR3 loop: CASSEDGTGPVDTQYF. The CDR3, as DNA: TGTGCCAGCAGCGAGGACGGGACCGGCCCTGTAGATACGCAGTATTTT.

The chain carries TRBV10-3 and TRBJ2-2; 8 nucleotides match TRBD1. The trim removed 7 bases at V and 7 bases at J, leaving 8 bases unmatched. The CDR3 length is 14 residues. Germline CDR1 and CDR2: ENHRY and SYGVKD. In DNA form, the CDR3 reads TGTGCCATCAAGCCGGACAGGGCTGACGGGGAGCTGTTTTTT. Translation gives CAIKPDRADGELFF.

The J gene is TRBJ1-1, the V gene TRBV5-1, with D unclear. CDR1 SGHRS and CDR2 YFSETQ come from the germline V gene. The CDR3 is made up of 14 amino acids. The V gene lost 4 bases and the J gene lost 0 bases, with 10 bases spanning the gap. CDR3 region: CASSVEIMNTEAFF. CDR3 sequence (DNA): TGCGCCAGCAGCGTAGAGATAATGAACACTGAAGCTTTCTTT.

The CDR3 coding sequence is TGTGCCAGCAGTTCGAACAGGGTGCGCAGTGAAGCTTTCTTT. Amino acid sequence: CASSSNRVRSEAFF. V is TRBV27 and J is TRBJ1-1, with D possibly TRBD1 on 6 matching bases. V was trimmed by 4 bases and J by 7 bases, leaving 16 bases between them. The CDR3 has 14 residues. Per germline, CDR1 MNHEY and CDR2 SMNVEV (reference sequence).

CDR3 nucleotide sequence: TGTGCCAGCAGCTCGACCGGGACAGGGCAGGAGACCCAGTACTTC. Translation gives CASSSTGTGQETQYF. The J gene is TRBJ2-5, the V gene TRBV7-9, with TRBD1 matching over 9 bases. V gave up 4 bases and J gave up 5 bases; unmatched junction bases: 8. Germline values: CDR1 SEHNR, CDR2 FQNEAQ (reference sequence). CDR3 length: 15 residues.

CDR3: CASSGRYSLPQETQYF. As DNA, the CDR3 is TGTGCCAGCAGCGGGCGTTATTCTCTTCCACAAGAGACCCAGTACTTC. The chain uses TRBV25-1 and TRBJ2-5; D not resolved. Germline lookup yields CDR1 MGHDK and CDR2 SYGVNS. The CDR3 has 16 amino acids. V dropped 6 bases and J dropped 2 bases, with 19 bases sitting between them.